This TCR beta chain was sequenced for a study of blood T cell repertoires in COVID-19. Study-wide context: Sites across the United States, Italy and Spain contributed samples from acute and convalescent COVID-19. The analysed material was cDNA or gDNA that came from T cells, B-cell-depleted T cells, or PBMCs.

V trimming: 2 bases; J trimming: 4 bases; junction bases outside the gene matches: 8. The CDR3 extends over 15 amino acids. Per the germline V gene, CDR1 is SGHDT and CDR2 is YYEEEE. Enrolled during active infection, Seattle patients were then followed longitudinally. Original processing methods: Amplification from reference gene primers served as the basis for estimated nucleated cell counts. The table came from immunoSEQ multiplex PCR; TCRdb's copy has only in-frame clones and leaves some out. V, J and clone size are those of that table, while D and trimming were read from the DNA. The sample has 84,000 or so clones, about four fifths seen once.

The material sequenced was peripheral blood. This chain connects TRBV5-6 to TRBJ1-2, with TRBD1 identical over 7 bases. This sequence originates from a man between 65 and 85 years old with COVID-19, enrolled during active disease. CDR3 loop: CASSLSRRGVYGYTF. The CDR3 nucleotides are TGTGCCAGCAGCTTAAGCCGCAGGGGGGTCTATGGCTACACCTTC. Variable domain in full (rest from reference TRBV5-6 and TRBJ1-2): DAGVTQSPTHLIKTRGQQVTLRCSPKSGHDTVSWYQQALGQGPQFIFQYYEEEERQRGNFPDRFSGHQFPNYSSELNVNALLLGDSALYLCASSLSRRGVYGYTFGSGTRLTVV.